The clone carrying this T cell receptor beta chain has ten or more counts. No antigen is known for it. The method was immunoSEQ multiplex PCR; TCRdb's version includes in-frame clones alone and lacks a portion of them. The sample holds fewer than 80,000 clones; around 52% are singletons and the top ten take under 15%. Trimming cost V 2 bases and J 0 bases, with 12 bases left between them. The germline gives CDR1 SGHRS, CDR2 YFSETQ. The CDR3 runs 15 residues. The data belong to a study of cytotoxic CD8 clonotypes in ibrutinib-treated CLL. About the study: Investigators collected response samples after a median approximately eleven months of treatment, range 6 to 36. Study results and caveats: At baseline, clonality was higher than in age-matched healthy donors and correlated with CD8+ counts. Baseline levels were approached again at progression, after clonality had risen at ibrutinib response.

The J gene is TRBJ2-7, the V gene TRBV5-1, with D tentatively TRBD2 (6 bases). The source was PBMCs, collected after 12 months of ibrutinib treatment. This TCR was sampled from a human donor with chronic lymphocytic leukemia. The CDR3 DNA reads as TGCGCCAGCAGCTTTACCGGGACTTCCTCCTACGAGCAGTACTTC. Translating gives CASSFTGTSSYEQYF.